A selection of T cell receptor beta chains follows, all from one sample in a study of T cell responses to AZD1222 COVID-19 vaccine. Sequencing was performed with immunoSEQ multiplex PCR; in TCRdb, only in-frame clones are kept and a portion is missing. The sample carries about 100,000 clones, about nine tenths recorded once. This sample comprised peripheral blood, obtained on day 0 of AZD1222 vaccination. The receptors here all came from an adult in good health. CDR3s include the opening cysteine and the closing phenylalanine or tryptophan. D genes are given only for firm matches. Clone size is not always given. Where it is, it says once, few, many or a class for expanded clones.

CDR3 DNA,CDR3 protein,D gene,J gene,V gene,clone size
TGTGCCAGCAGCCAAAACTATTTCGGGGGCGCAACTAATGAAAAACTGTTTTTT,CASSQNYFGGATNEKLFF,.,TRBJ1-4,TRBV4-2,.
TGTGCCAGCAGTTTCGCGGGGCTCGAGACCCAGTACTTC,CASSFAGLETQYF,.,TRBJ2-5,TRBV12-3/TRBV12-4,.
TGTGCCACACTAACACAGGGACTTCTTGAAGCTTTCTTT,CATLTQGLLEAFF,.,TRBJ1-1,TRBV28,once
TGTGCCAGCACTGTAACCCTCGCAACTAATGAAAAACTGTTTTTT,CASTVTLATNEKLFF,.,TRBJ1-4,TRBV6-5,.
TGTGCCAGTAGTACGGGACCTGAGGGCACTGAAGCTTTCTTT,CASSTGPEGTEAFF,.,TRBJ1-1,TRBV19,few
TGTGCCAGCACGAGCTCCTATAATTCACCCCTCCACTTT,CASTSSYNSPLHF,.,TRBJ1-6,TRBV28,.
TGCGCCAGCAGCCAAGGAGTGGGATCACGGGACAGGGCCCCCTACGAGCAGTACTTC,CASSQGVGSRDRAPYEQYF,TRBD1,TRBJ2-7,TRBV4-1,.
TGTGCCAGCAGCGCGGATACAGCAAGCAATTCACCCCTCCACTTT,CASSADTASNSPLHF,.,TRBJ1-6,TRBV7-9,.
TGTGCCAGCAGCTTGACAGAGAACACTGAAGCTTTCTTT,CASSLTENTEAFF,.,TRBJ1-1,TRBV7-3,.
TGTGCCAGCAGCTTAGTCGAGGCGGGGGACACTGAAGCTTTCTTT,CASSLVEAGDTEAFF,.,TRBJ1-1,TRBV7-9,.
TGTGCCAGCAGCCTGGACGCGGTGGCCTATGGCTACACCTTC,CASSLDAVAYGYTF,.,TRBJ1-2,TRBV4-2,.
TGTGCCAGCAGCTCGACAGGGGACGGCACAGATACGCAGTATTTT,CASSSTGDGTDTQYF,TRBD1,TRBJ2-3,TRBV11-2,.
TGCGCCAGCAGTGAAGGTTTCGGGGACGGCAGCACAGATACGCAGTATTTT,CASSEGFGDGSTDTQYF,.,TRBJ2-3,TRBV10-1,.
TGTGCCAGTAGTATAGCGGACAGGGTTCATCAGCCCCAGCATTTT,CASSIADRVHQPQHF,TRBD1,TRBJ1-5,TRBV19,.
TGTGCCAGCAGGCACGCGGGTGGGGAGCTGTTTTTT,CASRHAGGELFF,.,TRBJ2-2,TRBV6-5,.
TGTGCCAGCAGTTATGGCAGGGGAGAAACTGAAGCTTTCTTT,CASSYGRGETEAFF,.,TRBJ1-1,TRBV6-5,.
TGTGCCAGTCGGCGAATAGCGGGGGGGACGATGGATACGCAGTATTTT,CASRRIAGGTMDTQYF,TRBD2,TRBJ2-3,TRBV19,.
TGTGCCAGCAGCGAGGGCCGGGCGGCATCTAACTATGGCTACACCTTC,CASSEGRAASNYGYTF,.,TRBJ1-2,TRBV9,.
TGTGCCGTCCTGACAGGGGTCTACACCTTC,CAVLTGVYTF,TRBD1,TRBJ1-2,TRBV30,.
TGTGCCAGCAGTTTAGAGGAGGGGAATTACTCACCCCTCCACTTT,CASSLEEGNYSPLHF,.,TRBJ1-6,TRBV27,.
TGTGCCAGCAGCCCGACAAGGGAGACCCAGTACTTC,CASSPTRETQYF,.,TRBJ2-5,TRBV3-1/TRBV3-2,.
TGTGCCACCAGTGATGTACAGGGCGACTTCTATGGCTACACCTTC,CATSDVQGDFYGYTF,.,TRBJ1-2,TRBV24-1,.